This T cell receptor (beta chain) was recorded in a study of early T cells in non-severe SARS-CoV-2 infection. Study details: Investigators sequenced bulk RNA drawn from unsorted whole blood, and chains remained unpaired. Study results and caveats: Matching results from VDJdb favored anti-spike CD8 responses, leaving private and CD4 specificities undetected.

The CDR3 contains 14 residues. The germline gives CDR1 DFQATT, CDR2 SNEGSKA (reference sequence). J gave up 2 bases and V 1 base, and 4 bases lay outside the gene matches. TCRdb reanalysed the 5' RACE reads using MiXCR and keeps one entry per CDR3 protein. The table includes tens of thousands of distinct CDR3 sequences, roughly 5.7% detected once. This clonotype was recorded at least ten times. The target antigen is unknown. The sequenced material came from whole blood. This receptor was obtained from an adult who was a healthcare worker with PCR-confirmed SARS-CoV-2 infection or an uninfected control (not recorded which). The chain carries TRBV20-1 and TRBJ2-5, with 7 bases that match TRBD2. CDR3 in amino acids: CSARVGGGQETQYF. The CDR3 region has the DNA TGCAGTGCTAGAGTGGGGGGGGGTCAAGAGACCCAGTACTTC.